The rows below give T cell receptor beta chains drawn from one sample of a study of blood T cell repertoires in COVID-19. The repertoire was sequenced with immunoSEQ multiplex PCR; TCRdb's copy has only in-frame clones and lacks some. The data show about 210,000 clones, roughly 86% seen once. The sample taken for sequencing was PBMCs or T cells enriched from blood (not recorded which). The source of these receptors is a young man with acute COVID-19. Each CDR3 is given with its conserved first and last residue. The D gene is left open where the match is weak. Only some rows state a clone size, as once, few, many or a class for expanded clones.

d_gene: TRBD1
j_gene: TRBJ2-7
v_gene: TRBV5-1
abundance: NA
CDR3aa: CASSPVTGFLYEQYF
CDR3nt: TGCGCCAGCAGCCCGGTGACAGGGTTCCTCTACGAGCAGTACTTC

d_gene: NA
j_gene: TRBJ2-7
v_gene: TRBV5-1
abundance: NA
CDR3aa: CASSWDNYEQYF
CDR3nt: TGCGCCAGCAGCTGGGACAATTACGAGCAGTACTTC

d_gene: NA
j_gene: TRBJ2-3
v_gene: TRBV4-3
abundance: NA
CDR3aa: CASSQDIRGSTDTQYF
CDR3nt: TGCGCCAGCAGCCAAGATATCCGGGGTAGCACAGATACGCAGTATTTT

d_gene: NA
j_gene: TRBJ2-7
v_gene: TRBV11-2
abundance: NA
CDR3aa: CASSLDLSSYEQYF
CDR3nt: TGTGCCAGCAGCTTAGATCTAAGCTCCTACGAGCAGTACTTC

d_gene: NA
j_gene: TRBJ1-5
v_gene: TRBV28
abundance: NA
CDR3aa: CASSLWGRRSNQPQHF
CDR3nt: TGTGCCAGCAGTTTATGGGGCCGACGTAGCAATCAGCCCCAGCATTTT

d_gene: NA
j_gene: TRBJ2-1
v_gene: TRBV19
abundance: few
CDR3aa: CASSYLGNEQFF
CDR3nt: TGTGCCAGTAGTTACCTCGGTAATGAGCAGTTCTTC

d_gene: TRBD2
j_gene: TRBJ2-5
v_gene: TRBV11-2
abundance: NA
CDR3aa: CASRRPGLALETQYF
CDR3nt: TGTGCCAGCAGGAGACCGGGACTAGCCTTGGAGACCCAGTACTTC

d_gene: NA
j_gene: TRBJ2-7
v_gene: TRBV7-2
abundance: NA
CDR3aa: CASSLEDQGIHEQYF
CDR3nt: TGTGCCAGCAGCTTAGAGGATCAGGGCATTCACGAGCAGTACTTC

d_gene: NA
j_gene: TRBJ1-4
v_gene: TRBV13
abundance: NA
CDR3aa: CASSLTQGQYEKLFF
CDR3nt: TGTGCCAGCAGCTTAACCCAGGGGCAGTATGAAAAACTGTTTTTT

d_gene: NA
j_gene: TRBJ1-2
v_gene: TRBV27
abundance: NA
CDR3aa: CASSSGEGSGYTF
CDR3nt: TGTGCCAGCAGTTCCGGAGAGGGTAGTGGCTACACCTTC

d_gene: TRBD2
j_gene: TRBJ2-3
v_gene: TRBV5-1
abundance: NA
CDR3aa: CASKAGEYVRTDTQYF
CDR3nt: TGCGCCAGCAAAGCGGGAGAGTACGTGAGGACAGATACGCAGTATTTT

d_gene: NA
j_gene: TRBJ2-1
v_gene: TRBV19
abundance: once
CDR3aa: CASRTLRGGVPYNEQFF
CDR3nt: TGTGCCAGTAGGACTCTCAGAGGGGGGGTCCCCTACAATGAGCAGTTCTTC

d_gene: NA
j_gene: TRBJ1-3
v_gene: TRBV3-1/TRBV3-2
abundance: NA
CDR3aa: CASSHLDRSSGNTIYF
CDR3nt: TGTGCCAGCAGCCACTTAGACAGAAGCTCTGGAAACACCATATATTTT

d_gene: TRBD1
j_gene: TRBJ1-2
v_gene: TRBV6-1
abundance: NA
CDR3aa: CASSETGESLVYGYTF
CDR3nt: TGTGCCAGCAGTGAGACAGGGGAGAGCCTGGTCTATGGCTACACCTTC

d_gene: TRBD1
j_gene: TRBJ2-3
v_gene: TRBV27
abundance: NA
CDR3aa: CASSLTGVTDTQYF
CDR3nt: TGTGCCAGCAGCCTGACAGGGGTGACAGATACGCAGTATTTT

d_gene: TRBD2
j_gene: TRBJ2-1
v_gene: TRBV28
abundance: NA
CDR3aa: CASKREPSNEQFF
CDR3nt: TGTGCCAGCAAGCGGGAGCCCTCCAATGAGCAGTTCTTC

d_gene: TRBD2
j_gene: TRBJ2-1
v_gene: TRBV5-6
abundance: NA
CDR3aa: CASSLEGTSPRVEQFF
CDR3nt: TGTGCCAGCAGCTTGGAAGGGACTAGCCCGAGGGTGGAGCAGTTCTTC

d_gene: NA
j_gene: TRBJ2-1
v_gene: TRBV18
abundance: NA
CDR3aa: CASSPPGGQGSDEQFF
CDR3nt: TGTGCCAGCTCACCACCGGGCGGGCAGGGGAGCGATGAGCAGTTCTTC

d_gene: NA
j_gene: TRBJ1-6
v_gene: TRBV19
abundance: NA
CDR3aa: CASSMEGASSPLHF
CDR3nt: TGTGCCAGTAGTATGGAAGGGGCCAGTTCACCCCTCCACTTT

d_gene: TRBD2
j_gene: TRBJ2-7
v_gene: TRBV18
abundance: NA
CDR3aa: CASSPSSGRAWSYEQYF
CDR3nt: TGTGCCAGCTCACCCAGTAGCGGGAGGGCTTGGTCCTACGAGCAGTACTTC

d_gene: TRBD2
j_gene: TRBJ2-7
v_gene: TRBV30
abundance: once
CDR3aa: CAWSVGGGRLAALPYEQYF
CDR3nt: TGTGCCTGGAGTGTAGGCGGGGGTCGACTAGCAGCCCTACCCTACGAGCAGTACTTC

d_gene: NA
j_gene: TRBJ2-5
v_gene: TRBV9
abundance: NA
CDR3aa: CASSAGYQETQYF
CDR3nt: TGTGCCAGCAGCGCAGGTTACCAAGAGACCCAGTACTTC

d_gene: NA
j_gene: TRBJ1-5
v_gene: TRBV9
abundance: NA
CDR3aa: CASTPNPESNQPQHF
CDR3nt: TGTGCCAGCACCCCTAACCCGGAGAGCAATCAGCCCCAGCATTTT

d_gene: NA
j_gene: TRBJ2-7
v_gene: TRBV7-8
abundance: NA
CDR3aa: CASSLEDSSYEQYF
CDR3nt: TGTGCCAGCAGCTTAGAGGACAGCTCCTACGAGCAGTACTTC

d_gene: TRBD1
j_gene: TRBJ1-2
v_gene: TRBV19
abundance: NA
CDR3aa: CASVGTDRAARGYTF
CDR3nt: TGTGCCAGCGTTGGAACTGACAGGGCCGCTAGGGGCTACACCTTC

d_gene: TRBD2
j_gene: TRBJ2-1
v_gene: TRBV11-2
abundance: once
CDR3aa: CASSLDPPFRTSSHNEQFF
CDR3nt: TGTGCCAGCAGCTTAGACCCTCCCTTCAGGACTAGTTCCCACAATGAGCAGTTCTTC

d_gene: TRBD2
j_gene: TRBJ2-7
v_gene: TRBV27
abundance: NA
CDR3aa: CASSFRLAGNYEQYF
CDR3nt: TGTGCCAGCAGTTTTCGACTAGCGGGTAACTACGAGCAGTACTTC

d_gene: TRBD1
j_gene: TRBJ1-1
v_gene: TRBV28
abundance: NA
CDR3aa: CASGRQGRSTEAFF
CDR3nt: TGTGCCAGCGGACGACAGGGGAGGAGCACTGAAGCTTTCTTT

d_gene: TRBD1
j_gene: TRBJ1-1
v_gene: TRBV11-2
abundance: once
CDR3aa: CASSTGTGTGEAFF
CDR3nt: TGTGCCAGCAGCACCGGGACAGGGACAGGTGAAGCTTTCTTT

d_gene: NA
j_gene: TRBJ1-4
v_gene: TRBV5-5
abundance: NA
CDR3aa: CASKQGGNEKLFF
CDR3nt: TGTGCCAGCAAACAGGGTGGTAATGAAAAACTGTTTTTT

d_gene: NA
j_gene: TRBJ1-2
v_gene: TRBV3-1/TRBV3-2
abundance: NA
CDR3aa: CASSQDARGPNYGYTF
CDR3nt: TGTGCCAGCAGCCAAGACGCTCGCGGCCCTAACTATGGCTACACCTTC

d_gene: NA
j_gene: TRBJ2-7
v_gene: TRBV24-1
abundance: NA
CDR3aa: CATKGTRDYEQYF
CDR3nt: TGTGCCACCAAGGGGACACGAGACTACGAGCAGTACTTC

d_gene: NA
j_gene: TRBJ2-1
v_gene: TRBV18
abundance: NA
CDR3aa: CASSPPIRGGNEQFF
CDR3nt: TGTGCCAGCTCCCCCCCAATAAGGGGAGGCAATGAGCAGTTCTTC

d_gene: TRBD2
j_gene: TRBJ2-1
v_gene: TRBV19
abundance: once
CDR3aa: CASSRGLAGSYNEQFF
CDR3nt: TGTGCCAGTAGTCGCGGACTAGCGGGATCCTACAATGAGCAGTTCTTC

d_gene: TRBD2
j_gene: TRBJ2-1
v_gene: TRBV4-1
abundance: NA
CDR3aa: CASSPSEREDNEQFF
CDR3nt: TGCGCCAGCAGCCCCTCGGAGCGGGAAGACAATGAGCAGTTCTTC

d_gene: TRBD2
j_gene: TRBJ2-2
v_gene: TRBV6-2/TRBV6-3
abundance: NA
CDR3aa: CASSPYSGRRANTGELFF
CDR3nt: TGTGCCAGCAGTCCCTATAGCGGGAGGAGGGCGAACACCGGGGAGCTGTTTTTT

d_gene: TRBD1
j_gene: TRBJ2-7
v_gene: TRBV2
abundance: NA
CDR3aa: CASSEIAGQAYEQYF
CDR3nt: TGTGCCAGCAGTGAAATTGCGGGACAGGCCTACGAGCAGTACTTC

d_gene: NA
j_gene: TRBJ1-4
v_gene: TRBV3-1/TRBV3-2
abundance: NA
CDR3aa: CASSQPGRGGEEKLFF
CDR3nt: TGTGCCAGCAGCCAGCCCGGAAGGGGGGGGGAAGAAAAACTGTTTTTT

d_gene: TRBD1
j_gene: TRBJ1-4
v_gene: TRBV5-1
abundance: NA
CDR3aa: CASSPPGQGVREKLFF
CDR3nt: TGCGCCAGCAGCCCGCCGGGACAGGGGGTGCGTGAAAAACTGTTTTTT

d_gene: TRBD2
j_gene: TRBJ2-1
v_gene: TRBV7-3
abundance: NA
CDR3aa: CASSWTSGTYNEQFF
CDR3nt: TGTGCCAGCAGCTGGACTAGCGGGACCTACAATGAGCAGTTCTTC